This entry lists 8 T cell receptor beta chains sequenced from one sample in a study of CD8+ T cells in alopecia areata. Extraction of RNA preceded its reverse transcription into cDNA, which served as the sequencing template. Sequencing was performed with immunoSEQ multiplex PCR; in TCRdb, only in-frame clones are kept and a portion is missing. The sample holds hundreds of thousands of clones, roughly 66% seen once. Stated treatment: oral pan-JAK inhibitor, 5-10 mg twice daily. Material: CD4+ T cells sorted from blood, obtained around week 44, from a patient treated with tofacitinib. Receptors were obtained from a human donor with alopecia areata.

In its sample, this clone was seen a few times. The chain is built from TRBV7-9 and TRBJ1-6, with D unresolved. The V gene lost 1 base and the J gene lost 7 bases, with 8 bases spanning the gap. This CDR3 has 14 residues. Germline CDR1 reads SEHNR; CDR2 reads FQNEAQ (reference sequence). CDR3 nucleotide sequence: TGTGCCAGCAGCTTAGTGAATCCCAATTCACCCCTCCACTTT. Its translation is CASSLVNPNSPLHF.

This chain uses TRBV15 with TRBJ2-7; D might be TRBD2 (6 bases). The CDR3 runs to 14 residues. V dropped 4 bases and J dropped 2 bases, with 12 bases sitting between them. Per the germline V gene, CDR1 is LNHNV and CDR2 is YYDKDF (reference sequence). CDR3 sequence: CATSTGSPTYEQYF. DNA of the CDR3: TGTGCCACCAGCACCGGGAGTCCCACCTACGAGCAGTACTTC.

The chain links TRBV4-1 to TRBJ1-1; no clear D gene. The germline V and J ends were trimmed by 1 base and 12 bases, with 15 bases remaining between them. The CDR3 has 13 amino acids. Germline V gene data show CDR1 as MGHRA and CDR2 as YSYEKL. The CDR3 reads CASSQVGRTTPFF. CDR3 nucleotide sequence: TGCGCCAGCAGCCAAGTTGGGCGGACCACTCCTTTCTTT.

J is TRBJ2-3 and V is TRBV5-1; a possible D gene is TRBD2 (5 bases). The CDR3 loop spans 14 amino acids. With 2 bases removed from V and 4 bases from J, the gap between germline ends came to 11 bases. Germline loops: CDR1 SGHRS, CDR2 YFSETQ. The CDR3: CASSLEGVADTQYF. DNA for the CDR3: TGCGCCAGCAGCTTAGAGGGTGTGGCAGATACGCAGTATTTT.

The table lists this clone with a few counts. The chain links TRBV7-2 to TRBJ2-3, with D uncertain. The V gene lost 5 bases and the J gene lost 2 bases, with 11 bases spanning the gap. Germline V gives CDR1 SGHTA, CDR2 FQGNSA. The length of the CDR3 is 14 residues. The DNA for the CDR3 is TGTGCCAGCAGCCCCGGTTACAACACAGATACGCAGTATTTT. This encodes CASSPGYNTDTQYF.

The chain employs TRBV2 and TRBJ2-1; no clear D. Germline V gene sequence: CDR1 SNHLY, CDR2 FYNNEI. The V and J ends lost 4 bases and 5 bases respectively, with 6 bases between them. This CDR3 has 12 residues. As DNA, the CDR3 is TGTGCCAGCAGTGCTAGGGACAATGAGCAGTTCTTC. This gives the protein CASSARDNEQFF.

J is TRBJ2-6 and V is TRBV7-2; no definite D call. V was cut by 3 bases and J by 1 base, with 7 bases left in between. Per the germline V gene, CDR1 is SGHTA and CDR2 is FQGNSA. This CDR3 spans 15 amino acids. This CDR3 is CASSFAASGANVLTF. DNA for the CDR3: TGTGCCAGCAGCTTCGCGGCTTCTGGGGCCAACGTCCTGACTTTC. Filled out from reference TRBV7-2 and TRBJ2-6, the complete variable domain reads GAGVSQSPSNKVTEKGKDVELRCDPISGHTALYWYRQSLGQGLEFLIYFQGNSAPDKSGLPSDRFSAERTGGSVSTLTIQRTQQEDSAVYLCASSFAASGANVLTFGAGSRLTVL.

CDR3: CASSLTRRVDGELFF. The CDR3 region has the DNA TGTGCCAGCAGCTTAACAAGGAGGGTCGACGGGGAGCTGTTTTTT. This chain links TRBV7-2 with TRBJ2-2; D might be TRBD2 (6 bases). V lost 2 bases and J lost 7, with 14 bases in between. Germline V CDR1 and CDR2: SGHTA, FQGNSA. The CDR3 covers 15 residues.